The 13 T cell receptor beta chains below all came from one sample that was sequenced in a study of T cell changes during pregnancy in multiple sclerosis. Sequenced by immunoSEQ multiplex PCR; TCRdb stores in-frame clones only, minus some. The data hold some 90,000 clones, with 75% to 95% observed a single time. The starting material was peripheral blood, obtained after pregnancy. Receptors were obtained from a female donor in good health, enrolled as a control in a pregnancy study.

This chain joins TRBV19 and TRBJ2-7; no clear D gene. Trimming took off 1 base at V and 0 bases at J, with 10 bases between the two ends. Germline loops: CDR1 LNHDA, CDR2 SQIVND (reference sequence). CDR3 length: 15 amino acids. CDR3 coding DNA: TGTGCCAGTAGTATAGCTCCGGTGAGCTCCTACGAGCAGTACTTC. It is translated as CASSIAPVSSYEQYF.

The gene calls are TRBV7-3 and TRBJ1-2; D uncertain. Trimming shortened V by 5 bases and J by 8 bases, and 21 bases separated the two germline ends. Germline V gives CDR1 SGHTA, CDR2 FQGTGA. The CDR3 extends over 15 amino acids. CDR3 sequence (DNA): TGTGCCAGCAGCGAGAATCCGGACTCAAAGAAGGGCTACACCTTC. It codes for CASSENPDSKKGYTF.

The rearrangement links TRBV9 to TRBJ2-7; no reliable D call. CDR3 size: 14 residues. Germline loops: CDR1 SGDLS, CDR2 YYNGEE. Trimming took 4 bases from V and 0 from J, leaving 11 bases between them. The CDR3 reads CASSPHKSSYEQYF. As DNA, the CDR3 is TGTGCCAGCAGCCCCCACAAAAGCTCCTACGAGCAGTACTTC.

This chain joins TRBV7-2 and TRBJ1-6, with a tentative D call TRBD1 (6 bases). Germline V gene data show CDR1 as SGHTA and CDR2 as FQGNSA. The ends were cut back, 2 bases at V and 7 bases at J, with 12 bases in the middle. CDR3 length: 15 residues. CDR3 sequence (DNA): TGTGCCAGCAGCTTACAGGGGCCAGGCAATTCACCCCTCCACTTT. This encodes CASSLQGPGNSPLHF. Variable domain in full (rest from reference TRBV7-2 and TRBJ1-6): GAGVSQSPSNKVTEKGKDVELRCDPISGHTALYWYRQSLGQGLEFLIYFQGNSAPDKSGLPSDRFSAERTGGSVSTLTIQRTQQEDSAVYLCASSLQGPGNSPLHFGNGTRLTVT.

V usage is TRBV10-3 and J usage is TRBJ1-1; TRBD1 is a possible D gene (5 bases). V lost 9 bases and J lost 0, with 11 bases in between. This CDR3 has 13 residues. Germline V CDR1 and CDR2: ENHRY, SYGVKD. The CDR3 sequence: CAIKGGVNTEAFF. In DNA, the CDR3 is TGTGCCATTAAAGGAGGGGTGAACACTGAAGCTTTCTTT.

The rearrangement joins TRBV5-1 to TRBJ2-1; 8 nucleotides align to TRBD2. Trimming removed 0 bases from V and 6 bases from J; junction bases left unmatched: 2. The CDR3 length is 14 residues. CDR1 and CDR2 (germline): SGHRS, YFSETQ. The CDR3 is CASSLERGGNEQFF. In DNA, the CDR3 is TGCGCCAGCAGCTTGGAACGGGGGGGCAATGAGCAGTTCTTC.

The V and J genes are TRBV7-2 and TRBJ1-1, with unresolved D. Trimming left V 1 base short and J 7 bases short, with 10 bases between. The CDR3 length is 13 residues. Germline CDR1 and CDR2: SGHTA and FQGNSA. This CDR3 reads CASSLGRTVEAFF. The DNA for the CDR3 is TGTGCCAGCAGCTTAGGGAGGACGGTTGAAGCTTTCTTT.

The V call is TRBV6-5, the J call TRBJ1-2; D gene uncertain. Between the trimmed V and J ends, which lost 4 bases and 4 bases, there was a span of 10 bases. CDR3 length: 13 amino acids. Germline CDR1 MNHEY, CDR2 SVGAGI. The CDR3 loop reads CASSSVGVYGYTF. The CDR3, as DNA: TGTGCCAGCAGTTCGGTGGGAGTCTATGGCTACACCTTC.

The CDR3: CASSLTSGNTGELFF. CDR3 in DNA: TGTGCCAGCAGCTTGACTAGCGGTAACACCGGGGAGCTGTTTTTT. The chain couples TRBV5-4 to TRBJ2-2, with 8 bases lining up with TRBD2. The CDR3 spans 15 residues. Germline assignment: CDR1 SGHNT and CDR2 YYREEE (reference sequence). The J segment lost 2 bases and the V segment lost 1 base, leaving 1 base of the junction unmatched.

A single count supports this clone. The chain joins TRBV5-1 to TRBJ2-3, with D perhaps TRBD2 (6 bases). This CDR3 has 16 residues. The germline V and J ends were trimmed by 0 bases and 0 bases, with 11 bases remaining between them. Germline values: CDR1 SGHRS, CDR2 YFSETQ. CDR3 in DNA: TGCGCCAGCAGCTTGGTTGCGGGGCGAAGCACAGATACGCAGTATTTT. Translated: CASSLVAGRSTDTQYF.

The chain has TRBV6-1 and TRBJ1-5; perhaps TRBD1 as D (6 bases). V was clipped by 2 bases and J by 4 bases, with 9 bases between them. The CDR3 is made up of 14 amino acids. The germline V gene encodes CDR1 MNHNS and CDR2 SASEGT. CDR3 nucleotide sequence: TGTGCCAGCAGTGAATGGGGGCAAAATCAGCCCCAGCATTTT. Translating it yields CASSEWGQNQPQHF.

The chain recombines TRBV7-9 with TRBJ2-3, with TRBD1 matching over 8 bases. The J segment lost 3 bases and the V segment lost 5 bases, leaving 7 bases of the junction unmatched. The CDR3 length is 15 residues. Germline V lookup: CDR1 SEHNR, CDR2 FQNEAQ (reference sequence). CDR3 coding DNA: TGTGCCAGCAGCGGGGGACAGGCAGGAACAGATACGCAGTATTTT. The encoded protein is CASSGGQAGTDTQYF.

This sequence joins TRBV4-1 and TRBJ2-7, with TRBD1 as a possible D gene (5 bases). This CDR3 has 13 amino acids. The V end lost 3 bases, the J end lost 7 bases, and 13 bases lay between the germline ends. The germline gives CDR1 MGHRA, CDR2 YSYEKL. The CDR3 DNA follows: TGCGCCAGCAGCCAGCTACAGGTTGGAGAGCAGTACTTC. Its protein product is CASSQLQVGEQYF.